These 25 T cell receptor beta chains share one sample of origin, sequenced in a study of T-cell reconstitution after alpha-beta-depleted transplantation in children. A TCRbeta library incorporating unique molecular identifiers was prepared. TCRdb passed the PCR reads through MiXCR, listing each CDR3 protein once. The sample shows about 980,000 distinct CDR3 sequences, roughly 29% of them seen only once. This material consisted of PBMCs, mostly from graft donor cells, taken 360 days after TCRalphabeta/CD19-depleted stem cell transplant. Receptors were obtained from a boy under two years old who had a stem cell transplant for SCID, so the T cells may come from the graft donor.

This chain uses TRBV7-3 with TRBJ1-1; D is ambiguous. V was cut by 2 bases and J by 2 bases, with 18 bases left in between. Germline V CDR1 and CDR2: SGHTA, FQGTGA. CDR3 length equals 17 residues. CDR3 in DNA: TGTGCCAGCAGCTTACTGGGCGGCACGGGTTTCAACACTGAAGCTTTCTTT. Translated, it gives CASSLLGGTGFNTEAFF.

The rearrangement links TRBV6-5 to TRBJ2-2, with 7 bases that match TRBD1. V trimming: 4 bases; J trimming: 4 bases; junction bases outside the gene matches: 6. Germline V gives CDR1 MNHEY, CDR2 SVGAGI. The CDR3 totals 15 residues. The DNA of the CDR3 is TGTGCCAGCAGTTGGGATACAGGGGCCACCGGGGAGCTGTTTTTT. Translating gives CASSWDTGATGELFF.

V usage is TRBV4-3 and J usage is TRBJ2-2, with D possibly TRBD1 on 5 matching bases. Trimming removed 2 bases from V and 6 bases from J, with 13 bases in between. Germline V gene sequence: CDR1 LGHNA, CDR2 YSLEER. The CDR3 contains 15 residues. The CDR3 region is CASSQRRQPSGELFF. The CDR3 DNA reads TGCGCCAGCAGCCAACGAAGACAGCCCTCCGGGGAGCTGTTTTTT.

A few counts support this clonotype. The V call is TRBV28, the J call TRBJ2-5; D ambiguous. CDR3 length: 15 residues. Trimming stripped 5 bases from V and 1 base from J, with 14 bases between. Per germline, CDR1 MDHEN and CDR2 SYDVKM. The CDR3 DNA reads TGTGCCAGCAGTCCTCTCCAGCCTAGCCAAGAGACCCAGTACTTC. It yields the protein CASSPLQPSQETQYF.

The CDR3 protein is CSAPGETSRAPNSYNEQFF. The CDR3 DNA sequence: TGCAGTGCTCCTGGGGAGACTAGCCGCGCTCCGAACTCCTACAATGAGCAGTTCTTC. V gene TRBV20-1 combines with J gene TRBJ2-1; TRBD2 matches at 7 bases. Germline V gene sequence: CDR1 DFQATT, CDR2 SNEGSKA (reference sequence). V lost 5 bases and J lost 0; bases outside the gene matches: 19. CDR3 size: 19 residues.

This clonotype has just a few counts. The DNA for the CDR3 is TGCGCCAGCAGCTTGGTTGGGGTCCTGAACACTGAAGCTTTCTTT. Its protein product is CASSLVGVLNTEAFF. The chain has TRBV5-1 and TRBJ1-1; D not resolved. Trimming shortened V by 0 bases and J by 0 bases, and 9 bases separated the two germline ends. The V gene's germline CDR1 is SGHRS and CDR2 YFSETQ. This CDR3 spans 15 amino acids. The complete variable domain, with remaining parts taken from reference TRBV5-1 and TRBJ1-1, reads KAGVTQTPRYLIKTRGQQVTLSCSPISGHRSVSWYQQTPGQGLQFLFEYFSETQRNKGNFPGRFSGRQFSNSRSEMNVSTLELGDSALYLCASSLVGVLNTEAFFGQGTRLTVV.

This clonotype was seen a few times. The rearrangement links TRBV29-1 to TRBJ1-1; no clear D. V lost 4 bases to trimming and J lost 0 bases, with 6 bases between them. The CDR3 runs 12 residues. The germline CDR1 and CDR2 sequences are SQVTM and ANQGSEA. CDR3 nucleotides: TGCAGCGTTGGGACGGTGAACACTGAAGCTTTCTTT. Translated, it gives CSVGTVNTEAFF.

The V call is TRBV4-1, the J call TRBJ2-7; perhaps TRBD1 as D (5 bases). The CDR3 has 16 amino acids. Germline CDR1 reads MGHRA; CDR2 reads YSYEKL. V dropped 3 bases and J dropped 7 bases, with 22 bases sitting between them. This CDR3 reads CASSHLVHARVGEQYF. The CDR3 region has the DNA TGCGCCAGCAGCCATCTCGTCCACGCCAGGGTGGGGGAGCAGTACTTC.

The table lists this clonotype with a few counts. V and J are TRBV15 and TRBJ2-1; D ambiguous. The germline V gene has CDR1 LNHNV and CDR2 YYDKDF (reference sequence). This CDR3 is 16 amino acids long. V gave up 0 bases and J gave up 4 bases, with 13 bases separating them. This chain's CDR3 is CATSRDHPISYNEQFF. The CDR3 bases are TGTGCCACCAGCAGAGATCATCCTATCAGTTACAATGAGCAGTTCTTC. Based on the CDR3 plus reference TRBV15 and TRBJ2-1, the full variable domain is DAMVIQNPRYQVTQFGKPVTLSCSQTLNHNVMYWYQQKSSQAPKLLFHYYDKDFNNEADTPDNFQSRRPNTSFCFLDIRSPGLGDTAMYLCATSRDHPISYNEQFFGPGTRLTVL.

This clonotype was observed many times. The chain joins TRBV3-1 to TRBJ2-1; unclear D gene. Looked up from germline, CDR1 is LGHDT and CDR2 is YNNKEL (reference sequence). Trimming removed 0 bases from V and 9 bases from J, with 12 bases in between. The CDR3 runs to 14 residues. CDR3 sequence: CASSQDLGAGEQFF. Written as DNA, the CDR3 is TGTGCCAGCAGCCAAGATCTGGGTGCTGGTGAGCAGTTCTTC.

The CDR3 DNA reads as TGTGCCAGCAGTTTATTAGGGGCATGGGAGCAGTACTTC. It is translated as CASSLLGAWEQYF. The chain recombines TRBV28 with TRBJ2-7; tentatively, D is TRBD1 (5 bases). V lost 1 base, J lost 7 bases, and 11 bases lay in between. Germline CDR1 and CDR2: MDHEN and SYDVKM. The CDR3 is made up of 13 amino acids.

CDR3 amino acids: CASSSPLSLTDTQYF. The CDR3 nucleotides are TGTGCCAGCAGCTCCCCCCTGAGCCTCACAGATACGCAGTATTTT. V usage is TRBV7-9 and J usage is TRBJ2-3; D is undetermined. Germline V gene lookup returns CDR1 SEHNR and CDR2 FQNEAQ (reference sequence). The CDR3 spans 15 residues. Trimming pared 4 bases from V and 2 bases from J, leaving 13 bases between.

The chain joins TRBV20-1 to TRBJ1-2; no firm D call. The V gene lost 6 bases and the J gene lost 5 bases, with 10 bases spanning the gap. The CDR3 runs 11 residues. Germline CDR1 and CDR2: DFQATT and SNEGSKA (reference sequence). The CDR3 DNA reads TGCAGTGCCTGGACGGGGTATGGCTACACCTTC. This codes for CSAWTGYGYTF.

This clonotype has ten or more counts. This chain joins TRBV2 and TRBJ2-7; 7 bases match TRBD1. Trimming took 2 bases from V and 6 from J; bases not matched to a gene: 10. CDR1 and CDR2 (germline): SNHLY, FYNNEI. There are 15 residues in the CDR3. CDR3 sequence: CASSEMVGGAGEQYF. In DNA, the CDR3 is TGTGCCAGCAGTGAAATGGTAGGGGGCGCGGGCGAGCAGTACTTC.

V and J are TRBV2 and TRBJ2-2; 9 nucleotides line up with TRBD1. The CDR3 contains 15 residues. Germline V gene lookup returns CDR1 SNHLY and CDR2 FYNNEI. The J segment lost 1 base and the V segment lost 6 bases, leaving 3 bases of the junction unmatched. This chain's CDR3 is CASRGTGMNTGELFF. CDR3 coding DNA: TGTGCCAGCAGGGGGACAGGGATGAACACCGGGGAGCTGTTTTTT.

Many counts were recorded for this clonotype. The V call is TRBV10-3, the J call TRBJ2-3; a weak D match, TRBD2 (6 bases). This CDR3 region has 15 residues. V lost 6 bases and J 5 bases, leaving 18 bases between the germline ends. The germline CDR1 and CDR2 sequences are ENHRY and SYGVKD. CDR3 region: CAISLLAGEGDTQYF. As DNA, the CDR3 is TGTGCCATCAGCCTACTAGCTGGGGAAGGAGATACGCAGTATTTT.

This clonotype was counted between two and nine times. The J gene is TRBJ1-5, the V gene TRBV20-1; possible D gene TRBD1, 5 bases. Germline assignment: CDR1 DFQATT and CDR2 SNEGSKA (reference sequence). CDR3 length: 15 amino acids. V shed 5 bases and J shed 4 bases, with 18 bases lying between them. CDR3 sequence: CSAPPWGLPNQPQHF. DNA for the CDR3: TGCAGTGCTCCCCCGTGGGGACTCCCTAATCAGCCCCAGCATTTT.

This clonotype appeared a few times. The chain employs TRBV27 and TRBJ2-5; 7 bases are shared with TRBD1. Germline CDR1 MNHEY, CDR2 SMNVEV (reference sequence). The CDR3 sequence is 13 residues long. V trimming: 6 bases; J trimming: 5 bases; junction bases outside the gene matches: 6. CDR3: CASSDRAWETQYF. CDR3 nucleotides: TGTGCCAGCAGCGACAGGGCGTGGGAGACCCAGTACTTC.

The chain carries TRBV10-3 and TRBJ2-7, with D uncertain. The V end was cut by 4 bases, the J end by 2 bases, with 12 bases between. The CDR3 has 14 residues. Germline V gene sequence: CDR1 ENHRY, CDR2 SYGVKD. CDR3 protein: CAISAAEATYEQYF. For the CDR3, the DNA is TGTGCCATCAGTGCAGCCGAGGCTACCTACGAGCAGTACTTC.

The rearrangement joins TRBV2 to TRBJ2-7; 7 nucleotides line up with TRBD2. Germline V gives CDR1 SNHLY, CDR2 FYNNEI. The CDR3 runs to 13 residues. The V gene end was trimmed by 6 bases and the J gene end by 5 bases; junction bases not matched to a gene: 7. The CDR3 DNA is TGTGCCAGCAGCCGGGAGGCCCTCCACGAGCAGTACTTC. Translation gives CASSREALHEQYF.

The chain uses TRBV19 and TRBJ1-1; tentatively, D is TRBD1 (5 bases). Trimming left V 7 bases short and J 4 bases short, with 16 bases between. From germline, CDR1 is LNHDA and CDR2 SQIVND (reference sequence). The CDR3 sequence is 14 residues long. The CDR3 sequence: CASMVRGIGTEAFF. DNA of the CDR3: TGTGCCAGTATGGTGAGGGGTATCGGCACTGAAGCTTTCTTT.

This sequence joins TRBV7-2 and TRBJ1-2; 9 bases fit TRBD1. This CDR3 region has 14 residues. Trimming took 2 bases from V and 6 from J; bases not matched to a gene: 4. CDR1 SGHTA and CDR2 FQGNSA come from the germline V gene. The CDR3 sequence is CASSLTGTGNGYTF. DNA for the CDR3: TGTGCCAGCAGCTTAACGGGGACAGGGAATGGCTACACCTTC.

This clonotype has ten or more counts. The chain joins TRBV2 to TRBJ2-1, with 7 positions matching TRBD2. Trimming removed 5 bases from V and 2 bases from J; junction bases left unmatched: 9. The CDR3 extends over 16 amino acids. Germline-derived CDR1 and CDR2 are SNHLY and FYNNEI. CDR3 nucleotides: TGTGCCAGCAGTCCCTTTTTAGCGGGCGCCTACAATGAGCAGTTCTTC. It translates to CASSPFLAGAYNEQFF.

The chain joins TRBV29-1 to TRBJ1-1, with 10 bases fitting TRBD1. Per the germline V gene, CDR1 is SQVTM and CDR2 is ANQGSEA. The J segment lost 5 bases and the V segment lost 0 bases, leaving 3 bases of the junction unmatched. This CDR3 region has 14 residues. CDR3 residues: CSVEDLGQGTEAFF. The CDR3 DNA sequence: TGCAGCGTTGAAGATCTGGGACAGGGGACTGAAGCTTTCTTT.

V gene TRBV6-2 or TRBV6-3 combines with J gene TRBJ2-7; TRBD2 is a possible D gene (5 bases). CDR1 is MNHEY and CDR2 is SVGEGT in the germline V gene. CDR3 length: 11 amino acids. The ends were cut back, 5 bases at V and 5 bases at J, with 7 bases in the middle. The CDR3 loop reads CASSTGNEQYF. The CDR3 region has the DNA TGTGCCAGCAGTACGGGAAACGAGCAGTACTTC.